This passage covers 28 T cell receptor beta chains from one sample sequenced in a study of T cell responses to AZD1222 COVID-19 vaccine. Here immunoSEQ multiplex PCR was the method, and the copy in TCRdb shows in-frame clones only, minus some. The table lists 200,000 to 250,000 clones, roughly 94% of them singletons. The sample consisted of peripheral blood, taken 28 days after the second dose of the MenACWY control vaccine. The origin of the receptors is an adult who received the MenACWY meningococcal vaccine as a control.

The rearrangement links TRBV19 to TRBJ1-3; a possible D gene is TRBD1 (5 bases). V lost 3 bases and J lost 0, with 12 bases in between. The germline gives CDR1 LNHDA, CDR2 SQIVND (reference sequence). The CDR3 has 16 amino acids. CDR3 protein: CASSMELGDSGNTIYF. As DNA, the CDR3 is TGTGCCAGTAGTATGGAGTTAGGGGACTCTGGAAACACCATATATTTT.

This CDR3 is CASSKSVSSYEQYF. DNA for the CDR3: TGTGCCAGCAGCAAATCAGTTAGCTCCTACGAGCAGTACTTC. The chain joins TRBV27 to TRBJ2-7, with unresolved D. Trimming cost V 6 bases and J 0 bases, with 12 bases left between them. The CDR3 is made up of 14 amino acids. Germline V gene lookup returns CDR1 MNHEY and CDR2 SMNVEV (reference sequence).

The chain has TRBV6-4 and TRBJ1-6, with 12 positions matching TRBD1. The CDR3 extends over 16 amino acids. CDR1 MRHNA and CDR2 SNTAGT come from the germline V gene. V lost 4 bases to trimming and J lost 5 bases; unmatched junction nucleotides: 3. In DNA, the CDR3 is TGTGCCAGCAGTGCCGGGGACAGGGGGCATAATTCACCCCTCCACTTT. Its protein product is CASSAGDRGHNSPLHF.

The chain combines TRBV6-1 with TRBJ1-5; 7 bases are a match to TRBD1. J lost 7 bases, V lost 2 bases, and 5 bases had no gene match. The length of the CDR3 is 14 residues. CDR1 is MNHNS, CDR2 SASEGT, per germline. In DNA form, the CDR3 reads TGTGCCAGCAGTGAAAAGAGACAGGGACAGCCCCAGCATTTT. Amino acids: CASSEKRQGQPQHF.

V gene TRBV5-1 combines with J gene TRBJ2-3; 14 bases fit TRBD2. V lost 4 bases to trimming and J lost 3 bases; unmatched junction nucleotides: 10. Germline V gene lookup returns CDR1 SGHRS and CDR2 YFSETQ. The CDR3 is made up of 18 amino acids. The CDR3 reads CASSRLGLAGGMTDTQYF. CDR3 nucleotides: TGCGCCAGCAGCCGGTTAGGACTAGCGGGGGGTATGACAGATACGCAGTATTTT.

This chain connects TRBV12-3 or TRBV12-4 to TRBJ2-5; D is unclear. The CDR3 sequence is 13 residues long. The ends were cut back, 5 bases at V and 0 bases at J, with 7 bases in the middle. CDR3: CASSPTYQETQYF. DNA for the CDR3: TGTGCCAGCAGTCCGACTTACCAAGAGACCCAGTACTTC.

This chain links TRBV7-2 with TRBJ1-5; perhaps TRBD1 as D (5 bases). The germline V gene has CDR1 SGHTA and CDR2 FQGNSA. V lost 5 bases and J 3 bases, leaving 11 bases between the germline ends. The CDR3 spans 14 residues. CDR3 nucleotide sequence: TGTGCCAGCAGCCATCGACAGAACAATCAGCCCCAGCATTTT. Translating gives CASSHRQNNQPQHF. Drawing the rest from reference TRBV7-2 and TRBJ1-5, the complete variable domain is GAGVSQSPSNKVTEKGKDVELRCDPISGHTALYWYRQSLGQGLEFLIYFQGNSAPDKSGLPSDRFSAERTGGSVSTLTIQRTQQEDSAVYLCASSHRQNNQPQHFGDGTRLSIL.

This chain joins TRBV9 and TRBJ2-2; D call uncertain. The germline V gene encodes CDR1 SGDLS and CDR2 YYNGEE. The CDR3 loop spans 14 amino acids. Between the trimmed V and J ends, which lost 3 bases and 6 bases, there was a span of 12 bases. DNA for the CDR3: TGTGCCAGCAGCGGATTTAGGGAAGCCGGGGAGCTGTTTTTT. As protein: CASSGFREAGELFF.

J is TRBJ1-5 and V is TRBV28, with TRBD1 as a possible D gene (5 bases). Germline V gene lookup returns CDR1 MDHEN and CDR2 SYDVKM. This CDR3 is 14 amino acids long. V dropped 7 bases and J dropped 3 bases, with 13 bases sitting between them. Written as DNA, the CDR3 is TGTGCCAGCAAACCTGGGACGGTCAATCAGCCCCAGCATTTT. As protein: CASKPGTVNQPQHF.

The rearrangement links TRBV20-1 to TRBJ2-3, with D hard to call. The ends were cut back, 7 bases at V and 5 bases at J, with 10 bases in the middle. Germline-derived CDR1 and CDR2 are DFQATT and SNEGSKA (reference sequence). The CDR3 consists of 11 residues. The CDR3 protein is CSVVTGDTQYF. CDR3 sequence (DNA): TGCAGTGTTGTAACCGGAGATACGCAGTATTTT.

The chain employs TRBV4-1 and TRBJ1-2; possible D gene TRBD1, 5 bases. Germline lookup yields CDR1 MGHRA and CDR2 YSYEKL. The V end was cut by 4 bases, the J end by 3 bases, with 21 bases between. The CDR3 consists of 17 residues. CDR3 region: CASSLLTSGRGYYGYTF. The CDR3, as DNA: TGCGCCAGCAGCCTCCTAACCTCGGGGAGGGGCTACTATGGCTACACCTTC.

This CDR3 is CASSIPSGSGTGELFF. For the CDR3, the DNA is TGTGCCAGCAGCATCCCTAGCGGGAGTGGCACCGGGGAGCTGTTTTTT. This sequence joins TRBV7-9 and TRBJ2-2, with 10 bases that match TRBD2. This CDR3 has 16 amino acids. Germline values: CDR1 SEHNR, CDR2 FQNEAQ (reference sequence). J lost 4 bases, V lost 5 bases, and 7 bases had no gene match.

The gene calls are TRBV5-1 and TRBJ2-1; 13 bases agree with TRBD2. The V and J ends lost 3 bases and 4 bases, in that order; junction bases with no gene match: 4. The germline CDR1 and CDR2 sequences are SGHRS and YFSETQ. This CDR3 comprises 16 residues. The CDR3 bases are TGCGCCAGCAGCTCCGGGACTAGCGGGGATTACAATGAGCAGTTCTTC. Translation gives CASSSGTSGDYNEQFF.

The CDR3 nucleotides read TGTGCCAGCAGCTTAGCGGCTAGCGGGAGTACGTACGAGCAGTACTTC. It translates to CASSLAASGSTYEQYF. The V gene is TRBV7-6, the J gene TRBJ2-7, with 10 bases fitting TRBD2. The trim removed 0 bases at V and 4 bases at J, leaving 6 bases unmatched. This CDR3 has 16 residues. Germline V gene lookup returns CDR1 SGHVS and CDR2 FNYEAQ.

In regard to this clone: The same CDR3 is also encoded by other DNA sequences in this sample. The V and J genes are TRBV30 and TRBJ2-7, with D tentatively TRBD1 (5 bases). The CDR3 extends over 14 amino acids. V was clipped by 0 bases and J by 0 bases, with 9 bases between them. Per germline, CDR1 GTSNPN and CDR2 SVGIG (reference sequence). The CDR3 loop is CAWSVGQGSYEQYF. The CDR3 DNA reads TGTGCCTGGAGTGTTGGGCAGGGCTCCTACGAGCAGTACTTC.

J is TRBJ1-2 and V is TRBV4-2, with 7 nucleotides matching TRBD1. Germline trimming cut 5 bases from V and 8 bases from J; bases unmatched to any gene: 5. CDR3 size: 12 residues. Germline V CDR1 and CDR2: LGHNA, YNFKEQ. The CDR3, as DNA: TGTGCCAGCAGCGCACAGGGGTCGGGCTACACCTTC. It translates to CASSAQGSGYTF.

CDR3 region: CATISGGVTDTQYF. In DNA form, the CDR3 reads TGTGCCACCATTAGCGGGGGAGTTACCGATACGCAGTATTTT. V and J are TRBV28 and TRBJ2-3; 9 bases are shared with TRBD2. V was pared by 10 bases and J by 6 bases, with 11 bases of the junction left unmatched. Germline values: CDR1 MDHEN, CDR2 SYDVKM. CDR3 length: 14 amino acids.

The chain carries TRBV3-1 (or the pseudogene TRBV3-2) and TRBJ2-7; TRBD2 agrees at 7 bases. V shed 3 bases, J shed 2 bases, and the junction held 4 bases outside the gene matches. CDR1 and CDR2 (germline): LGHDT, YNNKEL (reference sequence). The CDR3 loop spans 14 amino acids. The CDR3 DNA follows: TGTGCCAGCAGCCAGGCGGGGACTACCTACGAGCAGTACTTC. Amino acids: CASSQAGTTYEQYF.

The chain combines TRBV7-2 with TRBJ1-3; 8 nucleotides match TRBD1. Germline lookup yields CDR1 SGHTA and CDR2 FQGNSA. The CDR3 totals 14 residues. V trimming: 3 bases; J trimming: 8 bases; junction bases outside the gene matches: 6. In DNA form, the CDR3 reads TGTGCCAGCAGCTTTAGTCAGGGGGCCGACACCATATATTTT. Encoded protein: CASSFSQGADTIYF.

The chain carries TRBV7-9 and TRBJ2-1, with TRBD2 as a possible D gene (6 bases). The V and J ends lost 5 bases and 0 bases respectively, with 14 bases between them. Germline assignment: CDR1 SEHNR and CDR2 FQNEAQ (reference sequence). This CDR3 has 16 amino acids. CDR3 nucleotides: TGTGCCAGCAGCCCTAGGGACTCGAGCTCCTACAATGAGCAGTTCTTC. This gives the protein CASSPRDSSSYNEQFF.

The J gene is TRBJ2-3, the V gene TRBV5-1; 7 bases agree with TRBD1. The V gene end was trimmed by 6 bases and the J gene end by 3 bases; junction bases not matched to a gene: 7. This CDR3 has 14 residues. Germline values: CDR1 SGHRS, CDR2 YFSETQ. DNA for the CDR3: TGCGCCAGCACACTGGGACAGTTAACAGATACGCAGTATTTT. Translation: CASTLGQLTDTQYF.

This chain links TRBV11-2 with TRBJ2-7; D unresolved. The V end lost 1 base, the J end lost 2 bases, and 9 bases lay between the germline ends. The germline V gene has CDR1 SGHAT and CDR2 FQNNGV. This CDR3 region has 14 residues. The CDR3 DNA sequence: TGTGCCAGCAGCTTAGCAGGAATGCCCTACGAGCAGTACTTC. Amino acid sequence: CASSLAGMPYEQYF.

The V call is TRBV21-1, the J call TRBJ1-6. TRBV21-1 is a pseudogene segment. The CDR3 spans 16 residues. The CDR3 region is CALPTGAKRGGSPLHF. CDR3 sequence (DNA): TGTGCCCTACCGACAGGCGCGAAGCGGGGTGGGTCACCCCTCCACTTT.

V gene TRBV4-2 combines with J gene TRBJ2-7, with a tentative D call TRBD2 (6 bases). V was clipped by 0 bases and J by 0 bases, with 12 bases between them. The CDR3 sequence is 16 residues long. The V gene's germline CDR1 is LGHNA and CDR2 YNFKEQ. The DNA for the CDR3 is TGTGCCAGCAGCCAAGAATCAGGGACTCTCTCCTACGAGCAGTACTTC. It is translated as CASSQESGTLSYEQYF.

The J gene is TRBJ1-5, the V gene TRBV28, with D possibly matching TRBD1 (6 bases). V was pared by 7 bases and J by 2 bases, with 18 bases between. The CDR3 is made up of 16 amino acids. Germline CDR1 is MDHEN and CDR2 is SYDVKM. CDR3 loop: CASIKTGSIGNQPQHF. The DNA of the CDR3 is TGTGCCAGCATCAAAACAGGGTCCATAGGCAATCAGCCCCAGCATTTT.

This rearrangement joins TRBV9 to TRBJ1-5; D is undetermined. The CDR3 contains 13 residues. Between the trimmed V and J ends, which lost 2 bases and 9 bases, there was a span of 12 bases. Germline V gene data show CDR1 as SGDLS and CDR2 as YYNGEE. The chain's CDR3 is CASSVAPERPQHF. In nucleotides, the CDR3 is TGTGCCAGCAGCGTGGCCCCTGAGCGGCCCCAGCATTTT.

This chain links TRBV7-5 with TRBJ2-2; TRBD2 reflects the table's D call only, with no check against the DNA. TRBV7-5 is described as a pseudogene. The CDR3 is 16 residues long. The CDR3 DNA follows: TGTGTCAGAAGCGCCCCGGGCGGGGGGAACACCGGGGAGCTGTTTTTT. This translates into CVRSAPGGGNTGELFF.

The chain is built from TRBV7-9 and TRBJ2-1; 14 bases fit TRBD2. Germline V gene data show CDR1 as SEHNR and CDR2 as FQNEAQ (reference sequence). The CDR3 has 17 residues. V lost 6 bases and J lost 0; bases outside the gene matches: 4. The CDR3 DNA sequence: TGTGCCAGCAGGCGACTAGCGGGAGGGACCTCCTACAATGAGCAGTTCTTC. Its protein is CASRRLAGGTSYNEQFF.